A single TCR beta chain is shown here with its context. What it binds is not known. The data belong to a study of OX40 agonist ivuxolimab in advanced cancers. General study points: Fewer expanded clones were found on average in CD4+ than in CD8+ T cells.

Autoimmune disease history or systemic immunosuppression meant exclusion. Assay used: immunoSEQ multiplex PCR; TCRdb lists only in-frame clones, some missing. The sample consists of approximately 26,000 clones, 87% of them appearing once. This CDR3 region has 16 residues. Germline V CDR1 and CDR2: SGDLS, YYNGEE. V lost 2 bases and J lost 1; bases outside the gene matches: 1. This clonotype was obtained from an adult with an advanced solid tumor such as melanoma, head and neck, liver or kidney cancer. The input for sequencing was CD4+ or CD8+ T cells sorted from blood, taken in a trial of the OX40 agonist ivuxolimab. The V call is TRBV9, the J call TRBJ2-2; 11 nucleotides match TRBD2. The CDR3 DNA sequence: TGTGCCAGCAGCGTCGGACTAGCGGGGAACACCGGGGAGCTGTTTTTT. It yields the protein CASSVGLAGNTGELFF.